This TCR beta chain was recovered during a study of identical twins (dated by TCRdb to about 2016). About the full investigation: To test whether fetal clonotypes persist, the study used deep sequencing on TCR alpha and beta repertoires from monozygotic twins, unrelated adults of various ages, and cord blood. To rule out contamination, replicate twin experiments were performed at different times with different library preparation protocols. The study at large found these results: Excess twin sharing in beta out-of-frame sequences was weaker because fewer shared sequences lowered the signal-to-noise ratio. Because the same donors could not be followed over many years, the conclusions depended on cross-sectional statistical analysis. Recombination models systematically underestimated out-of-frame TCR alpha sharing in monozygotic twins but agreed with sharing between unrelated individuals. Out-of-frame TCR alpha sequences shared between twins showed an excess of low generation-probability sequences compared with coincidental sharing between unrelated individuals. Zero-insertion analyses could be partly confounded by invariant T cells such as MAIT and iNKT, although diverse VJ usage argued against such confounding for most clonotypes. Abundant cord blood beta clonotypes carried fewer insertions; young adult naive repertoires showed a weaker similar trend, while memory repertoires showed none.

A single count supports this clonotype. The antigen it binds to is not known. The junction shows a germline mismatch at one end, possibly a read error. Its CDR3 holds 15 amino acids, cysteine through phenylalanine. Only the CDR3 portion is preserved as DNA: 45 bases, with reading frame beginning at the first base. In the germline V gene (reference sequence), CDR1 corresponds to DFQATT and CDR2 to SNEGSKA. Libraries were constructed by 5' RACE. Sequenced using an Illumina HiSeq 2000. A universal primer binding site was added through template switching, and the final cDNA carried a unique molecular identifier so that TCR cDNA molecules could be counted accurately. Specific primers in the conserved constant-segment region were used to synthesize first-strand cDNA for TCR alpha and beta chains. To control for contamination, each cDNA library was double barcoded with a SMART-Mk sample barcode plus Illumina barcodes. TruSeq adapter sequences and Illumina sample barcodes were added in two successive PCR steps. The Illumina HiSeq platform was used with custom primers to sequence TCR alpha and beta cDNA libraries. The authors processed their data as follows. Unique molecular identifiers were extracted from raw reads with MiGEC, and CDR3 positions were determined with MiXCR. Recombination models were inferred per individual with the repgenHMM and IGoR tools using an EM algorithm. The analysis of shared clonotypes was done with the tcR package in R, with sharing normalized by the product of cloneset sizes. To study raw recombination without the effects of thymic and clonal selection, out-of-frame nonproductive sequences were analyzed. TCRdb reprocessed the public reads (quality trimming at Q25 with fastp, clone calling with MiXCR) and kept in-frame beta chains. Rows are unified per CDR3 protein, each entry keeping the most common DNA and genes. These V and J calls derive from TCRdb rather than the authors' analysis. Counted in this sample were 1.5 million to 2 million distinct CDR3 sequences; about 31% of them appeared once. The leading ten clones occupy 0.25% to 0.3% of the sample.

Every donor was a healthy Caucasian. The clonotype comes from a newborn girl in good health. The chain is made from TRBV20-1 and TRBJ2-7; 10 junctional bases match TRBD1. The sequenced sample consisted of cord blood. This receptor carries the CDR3 CSDRDVDRGLNEQYF. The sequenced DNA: TGCAGTGATAGAGATGTTGACAGGGGGCTTAACGAGCAGTACTTC.